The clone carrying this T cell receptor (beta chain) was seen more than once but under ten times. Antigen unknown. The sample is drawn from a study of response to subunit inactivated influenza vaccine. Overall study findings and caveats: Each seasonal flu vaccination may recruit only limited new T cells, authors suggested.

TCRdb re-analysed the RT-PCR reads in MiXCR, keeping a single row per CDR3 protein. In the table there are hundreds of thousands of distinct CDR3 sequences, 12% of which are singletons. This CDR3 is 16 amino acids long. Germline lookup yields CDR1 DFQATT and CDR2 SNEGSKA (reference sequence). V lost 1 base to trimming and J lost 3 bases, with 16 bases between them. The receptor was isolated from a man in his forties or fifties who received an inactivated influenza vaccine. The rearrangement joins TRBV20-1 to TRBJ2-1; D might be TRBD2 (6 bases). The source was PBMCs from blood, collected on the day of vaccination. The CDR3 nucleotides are TGCAGTGCTAGAGTGGCGGAGGGACGACACTACAATGAGCAGTTCTTC. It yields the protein CSARVAEGRHYNEQFF.